The 5 T cell receptor beta chains below all came from one sample that was sequenced in a study of cytomegalovirus exposure and HLA in healthy donors. Some clones are missing from TCRdb's copy, which holds only in-frame ones; the method was immunoSEQ multiplex PCR. The table lists roughly 71,000 clones, about 93% of them singletons. Sequencing was carried out using PBMCs. Receptors originate from a woman between 18 and 29 years old in good health and CMV-seronegative.

The rearrangement joins TRBV6-5 to TRBJ2-3, with TRBD2 identical over 7 bases. J gave up 6 bases and V 6 bases, and 6 bases lay outside the gene matches. CDR1 MNHEY and CDR2 SVGAGI come from the germline V gene. The CDR3 has 13 amino acids. Here the CDR3 DNA reads TGTGCCAGCAGAACTGCCGGGAGGGATACGCAGTATTTT. It codes for CASRTAGRDTQYF.

V usage is TRBV7-3 and J usage is TRBJ2-1; TRBD1 matches 7 bases. Germline assignment: CDR1 SGHTA and CDR2 FQGTGA. With V trimmed by 3 bases and J by 7 bases, 6 bases remained unmatched. The CDR3 runs to 14 residues. The CDR3 bases are TGTGCCAGCAGCTTCGCAGGGGGTTATAATGAGCAGTTCTTC. Encoded protein: CASSFAGGYNEQFF.

The rearrangement uses TRBV5-1 and TRBJ2-1, with D tentatively TRBD2 (7 bases). CDR1 is SGHRS, CDR2 YFSETQ, per germline. The CDR3 runs 13 residues. V lost 0 bases to trimming and J lost 15 bases, with 16 bases between them. The CDR3 DNA reads as TGCGCCAGCAGCTTGGTGGTGGGGGGGCTTCTGTTCTTC. Its protein is CASSLVVGGLLFF.

V usage is TRBV7-9 and J usage is TRBJ1-2, with D unresolved. Germline CDR1 reads SEHNR; CDR2 reads FQNEAQ (reference sequence). CDR3 length equals 12 residues. The V gene lost 8 bases and the J gene lost 6 bases, with 13 bases spanning the gap. The DNA of the CDR3 is TGTGCCAGCCATGGCGAGGGTAATGGCTACACCTTC. This codes for CASHGEGNGYTF.

The gene calls are TRBV2 and TRBJ2-3; D perhaps matches TRBD1 (9 bases). The CDR3 totals 15 residues. The germline gives CDR1 SNHLY, CDR2 FYNNEI. Trimming pared 10 bases from V and 4 bases from J, leaving 21 bases between. Written as DNA, the CDR3 is TGTGCCAACCGGGGGGGACAGGGTTTCGCAGATACGCAGTATTTT. It specifies CANRGGQGFADTQYF.